This T cell receptor (beta chain) was profiled in a study of molecular identifiers for immune sequencing clone quantification (dated by TCRdb to about 2018). About the investigation overall: For a replicate experiment, RNA from about 20,000 or 100,000 naive CD8 T cells was divided into five aliquots, of which four were sequenced. CD8 T cells were used in a methods study to benchmark molecular-identifier clustering-based TCR repertoire sequencing (MIDCIRS) and TCR RNA copy counting.

Receptor libraries were prepared by PCR. For sequencing, a NextSeq 500 was employed. Bulk TCR libraries were made following a previously described method, with the TCR primers given in Table S5. Purification of total RNA was performed with the Qiagen AllPrep DNA/RNA kit. Before analysis, reads from multiple sequencing runs of one library were combined. Turning to the authors' computational methods: Reads were retained only if the reads had an exact TCR constant sequence, and the retained reads were trimmed to 150 nt and grouped according to their 12-nt molecular barcodes. Within each barcode group, reads were sub-clustered at a 15% Levenshtein threshold, and quality-weighted consensus sequences were built per RNA molecule. Non-functional sequences were discarded, and so were lower-count sequences lying one edit away from another sequence. On the basis of fitting two negative binomial distributions, barcode sub-clusters with fewer than 20% of the maximum read count were discarded. TCRdb reworked the public reads: Q25 trimming with fastp, MiXCR clone assembly, productive beta chains retained. Records with the same CDR3 protein are collapsed into one entry carrying the most frequent genes and DNA. The V and J calls, along with clone size, are taken from TCRdb and not from the paper's own processing. Counted in this sample were 80,000 to 100,000 distinct CDR3 sequences; 20% to 25% of them appeared once. Clones ranked in the top ten supply around 0.92% of the sample.

Overall results and qualifications from the work: Spiked-in Jurkat TCR RNA (around nine copies' worth), which is not part of the donor repertoire, was contained in the naive libraries. A single cell's worth of spiked-in Jurkat TCR RNA was reported detectable even among under 1.1 million naive CD8 T cells. When barcode sub-clustering was not used, chimeric consensus sequences inflated TCR diversity, with chimeras reaching as high as 47%. In CMV-specific effector cells, clones with more than 20 RNA copies accounted for over 97% of molecules, whereas in naive cells such clones accounted for under 1%. About 2.9 recovered TCR RNA copies per cell were obtained by modeling, versus about ten by digital PCR, implying a capture efficiency of about 30%. Highly expanded clone sizes could be underestimated because identical TCR molecules may share a barcode.

As encoded in the germline V gene, CDR1 is KGHDR while CDR2 is SFDVKD. V is shortened by 5 bases, J by 12 bases, and the region joining them spans 13 bases. The CDR3 runs 12 amino acids, cysteine and phenylalanine included. The retained sequence is limited to the CDR3, 36 bases, with the frame set at the first base. Libraries of naive CD8 T cells were generated from about 21,000 to 970,000 sorted cells, with 10%, 30% or 50% of the purified RNA used. Naive CD8 T cells, defined as CD8+CD4-CCR7+CD45RA+, were FACS-sorted into RLT Plus buffer on a BD FACSAria II. Detection sensitivity was tested by spiking Jurkat RNA equal to around 11 TCR copies' worth into samples containing about 18,000-1,000,000 naive CD8 T cells. Enrichment of CD8 T cells was performed with RosetteSep CD8+ T Cell Enrichment Cocktail and Ficoll-Paque, after which ACK red cell lysis was carried out. This clonotype has ten or more counts. Its antigen remains undetermined. No per-base quality is available; no much larger clone lies one base away.

The receptor was isolated from a human donor in good health. Some libraries in this study had Jurkat cell RNA spiked in. The chain is encoded by TRBV24-1 joined to TRBJ2-1, with the D segment identity uncertain. Material for sequencing was naive CD8+ T cells from blood, with Jurkat cell RNA spiked in. The cell subset or site label on this specimen signifies: FACS-sorted CD8+CD4-CCR7+CD45RA+ naive T cells. The DNA reads TGTGCCACCAGTGCGGCGGAACATGGGCAGTTCTTC. This encodes CATSAAEHGQFF.